This T cell receptor (beta chain) came from a study of cytomegalovirus exposure and HLA in healthy donors. Study-level findings and limits: Researchers catalogued 164 TCR beta chains as cytomegalovirus-associated.

Regarding this clone: Its antigen is not identified.

The primer mix had 60 Vbeta and 13 Jbeta primers. Assay used: immunoSEQ multiplex PCR; TCRdb lists only in-frame clones, some missing. The sample yields about 42,000 clones, of which the top ten take up about 1.2%. The junction had 12 bases not matched to a gene; V was cut back by 3 bases and J by 8 bases. CDR1 and CDR2 from the germline V gene are SGDLS and YYNGEE. The CDR3 consists of 15 residues. The origin of this receptor is a man aged 30-40 years in good health and CMV-seronegative. The specimen was PBMCs. The V and J genes are TRBV9 and TRBJ1-2, with TRBD1 matching 8 bases. As DNA, the CDR3 is TGTGCCAGCAGCGGACCTCGGACGACAGGGGACGGCTACACCTTC. Its translation: CASSGPRTTGDGYTF.